The 15 T cell receptor beta chains given below trace back to one sample, sequenced in a study of human T cells and chemical hapten exposure. A single record per CDR3 protein comes from TCRdb applying MiXCR to the RACE reads. This table has some 350,000 distinct CDR3 sequences, nearly 6.5% appearing once. As for time point: patch test 2, 6 weeks after DPC sensitization. The treatment is: therapeutic diphenylcyclopropenone sensitization with weekly scalp DPC. The source was whole blood, collected in connection with sensitization to the hapten diphenylcyclopropenone (DPC). The receptors were gathered from a woman aged 18-29 years with alopecia areata. Some clones in this sample may be carry-over from other donors' samples.

J is TRBJ2-2 and V is TRBV6-5, with D uncertain. CDR1 is MNHEY, CDR2 SVGAGI, per germline. This CDR3 has 13 residues. V was cut by 0 bases and J by 4 bases, with 3 bases left in between. Here the CDR3 DNA reads TGTGCCAGCAGTTACTCGGGCACCGGGGAGCTGTTTTTT. It encodes CASSYSGTGELFF.

CDR3 amino acids: CSVESQLYNEQFF. In DNA, the CDR3 is TGCAGCGTTGAAAGTCAGCTATACAATGAGCAGTTCTTC. V and J are TRBV29-1 and TRBJ2-1, with unresolved D. The CDR3 length is 13 residues. Deletions cut 2 bases from V and 4 bases from J, with 9 bases between. CDR1 is SQVTM, CDR2 ANQGSEA, per germline.

The V call is TRBV6-6, the J call TRBJ2-1, with TRBD2 matching over 14 bases. The CDR3 has 17 amino acids. CDR1 is MNHNY, CDR2 SVGAGI, per germline (reference sequence). The V and J ends lost 4 bases and 6 bases, in that order; junction bases with no gene match: 8. In DNA, the CDR3 is TGTGCCAGCAGTTCCGTGACTAGCGGGGGGGTTCTCAATGAGCAGTTCTTC. Its protein is CASSSVTSGGVLNEQFF.

Ten or more counts support this clonotype. V is TRBV6-6 and J is TRBJ2-5; D call uncertain. Trimming took off 6 bases at V and 1 base at J, with 9 bases between the two ends. Germline assignment: CDR1 MNHNY and CDR2 SVGAGI (reference sequence). This CDR3 comprises 13 residues. In DNA, the CDR3 is TGTGCCAGCAGAGCTAGTGCCCAAGAGACCCAGTACTTC. Its translation: CASRASAQETQYF.

This clonotype was recorded a few times. The chain links TRBV7-9 to TRBJ2-3; 14 positions match TRBD2. CDR1 and CDR2 (germline): SEHNR, FQNEAQ (reference sequence). The junction had 13 bases not matched to a gene; V was cut back by 1 base and J by 4 bases. This CDR3 region has 20 residues. In nucleotides, the CDR3 is TGTGCCAGCAGCTTAGGACTAGCGGGGGGGCCATCCGGCATCGCAGATACGCAGTATTTT. This sequence encodes CASSLGLAGGPSGIADTQYF.

This chain uses TRBV5-6 with TRBJ2-3; 9 bases are shared with TRBD2. The junction had 6 bases not matched to a gene; V was cut back by 4 bases and J by 0 bases. Germline values: CDR1 SGHDT, CDR2 YYEEEE. This CDR3 region has 16 residues. CDR3 amino acids: CASSRLSGGSTDTQYF. CDR3 DNA: TGTGCCAGCAGCCGTCTTAGCGGGGGCAGCACAGATACGCAGTATTTT.

This clonotype was counted many times. The CDR3 spells CASSLELYGGNTQYF. CDR3 DNA: TGTGCCAGCAGCTTGGAACTATACGGGGGAAATACGCAGTATTTT. The chain has TRBV5-4 and TRBJ2-3, with TRBD2 as a possible D gene (6 bases). The germline V and J ends were trimmed by 0 bases and 7 bases, with 15 bases remaining between them. The CDR3 covers 15 residues. The germline V gene has CDR1 SGHNT and CDR2 YYREEE (reference sequence).

The rearrangement links TRBV29-1 to TRBJ2-1; 14 bases agree with TRBD2. The CDR3 covers 16 residues. After removal of 6 bases from V and 4 bases from J, the junction contained 8 bases not matched to a gene. The V gene's germline CDR1 is SQVTM and CDR2 ANQGSEA. The CDR3: CSVLGLAGGPYNEQFF. The CDR3 nucleotides read TGCAGCGTCCTTGGACTAGCGGGGGGCCCTTACAATGAGCAGTTCTTC.

This clonotype came up many times. CDR3 residues: CASSLPLNEQFF. DNA for the CDR3: TGTGCCAGCAGTTTACCCTTAAATGAGCAGTTCTTC. V usage is TRBV12-3 or TRBV12-4 and J usage is TRBJ2-1; D remains ambiguous. With 2 bases removed from V and 7 bases from J, the gap between germline ends came to 6 bases. The CDR3 length is 12 residues.

This clonotype was picked up a small number of times. An end of the junction does not agree with germline; a read error may underlie this. The chain links TRBV7-7 to TRBJ1-3; 8 bases align to TRBD1. The germline V gene has CDR1 SSHAT and CDR2 FNYEAQ (reference sequence). The CDR3 contains 15 residues. Here the CDR3 reads CASSPDRGLRNTIYF. CDR3 bases: TGTGCTAGCAGCCCCGACAGGGGTTTGAGAAACACCATATATTTT.

This clonotype was picked up many times. The chain links TRBV4-3 to TRBJ1-4; tentatively, D is TRBD1 (6 bases). V was shortened by 0 bases and J by 6 bases, with 14 bases between the two germline ends. The CDR3 sequence is 16 residues long. The V gene's germline CDR1 is LGHNA and CDR2 YSLEER. The CDR3 DNA reads as TGCGCCAGCAGCCAAGATTTCGGGCAGGGGCATGAAAAACTGTTTTTT. Amino acid sequence: CASSQDFGQGHEKLFF.

The chain joins TRBV3-1 to TRBJ1-4; 12 bases match TRBD1. CDR3 size: 16 residues. With V trimmed by 4 bases and J by 8 bases, 8 bases remained unmatched. Germline V lookup: CDR1 LGHDT, CDR2 YNNKEL (reference sequence). CDR3 coding DNA: TGTGCCAGCAGCCTGGGACAGGGGGCGCGGGGCGAAAAACTGTTTTTT. Its translation is CASSLGQGARGEKLFF.

This clonotype was counted many times. The rearrangement uses TRBV20-1 and TRBJ2-3; 8 bases agree with TRBD2. The CDR3 sequence is 14 residues long. V dropped 5 bases and J dropped 1; count of bases not matched to a gene: 5. Germline lookup yields CDR1 DFQATT and CDR2 SNEGSKA (reference sequence). CDR3 amino acids: CSAPGLAGTDTQYF. In DNA, the CDR3 is TGCAGTGCTCCTGGACTAGCCGGCACAGATACGCAGTATTTT.

This clonotype was detected only a few times. The chain recombines TRBV6-2 or TRBV6-3 with TRBJ2-6; 7 bases line up with TRBD1. With 8 bases clipped from V and 0 bases from J, the junction kept 4 bases outside the gene matches. The CDR3 is 15 amino acids. Germline CDR1 MNHEY, CDR2 SVGEGT. This CDR3 is CASLQGYSGANVLTF. The CDR3 region has the DNA TGTGCCAGCTTACAGGGGTACTCTGGGGCCAACGTCCTGACTTTC.

This chain joins TRBV2 and TRBJ2-1; D gene uncertain. V was cut by 6 bases and J by 8 bases, with 23 bases left in between. Germline V CDR1 and CDR2: SNHLY, FYNNEI. The CDR3 totals 16 residues. The CDR3 loop is CASSPRPGVVSDEQFF. In DNA form, the CDR3 reads TGTGCCAGCAGCCCTCGCCCGGGCGTAGTGTCCGATGAGCAGTTCTTC. The variable domain in full, with the rest retrieved from reference TRBV2 and TRBJ2-1, is EPEVTQTPSHQVTQMGQEVILRCVPISNHLYFYWYRQILGQKVEFLVSFYNNEISEKSEIFDDQFSVERPDGSNFTLKIRSTKLEDSAMYFCASSPRPGVVSDEQFFGPGTRLTVL.